These 25 T cell receptor beta chains originate from one sample sequenced in a study of T cell responses to AZD1222 COVID-19 vaccine. The assay was immunoSEQ multiplex PCR, and TCRdb's table has in-frame clones only and misses some. The sample holds some 180,000 clones; nearly 95% are singletons and the top ten take around 1.9%. Sequenced here: peripheral blood, sampled 28 days after the second AZD1222 dose. These receptors were collected from an adult who received the AZD1222 COVID-19 vaccine.

CDR3 in amino acids: CASSLGSADTQYF. The CDR3 DNA reads as TGCGCCAGCAGCTTGGGTTCGGCAGATACGCAGTATTTT. The chain combines TRBV5-1 with TRBJ2-3; D is undetermined. Per germline, CDR1 SGHRS and CDR2 YFSETQ. The CDR3 covers 13 residues. The V and J ends lost 0 bases and 4 bases respectively, with 6 bases between them.

The chain combines TRBV7-9 with TRBJ2-1; the D gene is possibly TRBD2 (5 bases). The length of the CDR3 is 15 residues. Trimming took off 1 base at V and 6 bases at J, with 13 bases between the two ends. Germline V gene data show CDR1 as SEHNR and CDR2 as FQNEAQ (reference sequence). CDR3 sequence: CASSLDLARVNEQFF. CDR3 in DNA: TGTGCCAGCAGCTTAGATCTAGCTCGGGTCAATGAGCAGTTCTTC.

This chain connects TRBV7-9 to TRBJ1-1; D remains ambiguous. The germline CDR1 and CDR2 sequences are SEHNR and FQNEAQ (reference sequence). The CDR3 has 14 amino acids. V shed 7 bases and J shed 1 base, with 13 bases lying between them. Here the CDR3 DNA reads TGTGCCAGCACCCCCCTCGGAGGGAACACTGAAGCTTTCTTT. This encodes CASTPLGGNTEAFF. The whole variable domain, filled in from reference TRBV7-9 and TRBJ1-1, reads DTGVSQNPRHKITKRGQNVTFRCDPISEHNRLYWYRQTLGQGPEFLTYFQNEAQLEKSRLLSDRFSAERPKGSFSTLEIQRTEQGDSAMYLCASTPLGGNTEAFFGQGTRLTVV.

On this clone itself: Other nucleotide sequences in the sample specify the same CDR3. The chain combines TRBV6-5 with TRBJ1-1, with 9 bases that match TRBD1. The V gene's germline CDR1 is MNHEY and CDR2 SVGAGI. CDR3 size: 13 residues. The ends lost 5 bases at V and 4 bases at J; junction bases unmatched: 2. CDR3 nucleotides: TGTGCCAGCAGTCGACAGGGGGGCACTGAAGCTTTCTTT. The encoded protein is CASSRQGGTEAFF.

The chain combines TRBV12-3 or TRBV12-4 with TRBJ2-7; D not resolved. CDR3 length equals 11 residues. V was shortened by 3 bases and J by 5 bases, with 5 bases between the two germline ends. This CDR3 reads CASSFEDEQYF. As DNA, the CDR3 is TGTGCCAGCAGTTTCGAGGACGAGCAGTACTTC.

CDR3 sequence (DNA): TGTGCCAGCAGCGTGATGGGGGCGGGGGAGACCCAGTACTTC. Protein product: CASSVMGAGETQYF. The chain couples TRBV9 to TRBJ2-5; D may be TRBD1 or TRBD2 (6 bases each). The CDR3 has 14 residues. V lost 2 bases and J 5 bases, leaving 13 bases between the germline ends. Germline V gives CDR1 SGDLS, CDR2 YYNGEE.

The rearrangement joins TRBV6-6 to TRBJ2-1; 8 bases are a match to TRBD1. V trimming: 4 bases; J trimming: 4 bases; junction bases outside the gene matches: 6. The CDR3 loop spans 15 amino acids. Germline loops: CDR1 MNHNY, CDR2 SVGAGI (reference sequence). The CDR3 region is CASSSDRAVYNEQFF. As DNA, the CDR3 is TGTGCCAGCAGTTCGGACAGGGCCGTATACAATGAGCAGTTCTTC.

The V gene is TRBV7-8, the J gene TRBJ2-3, with D maybe TRBD2 (5 bases). The CDR3 contains 14 residues. Trimming shortened V by 5 bases and J by 2 bases, and 11 bases separated the two germline ends. Germline CDR1 and CDR2: SGHVS and FQNEAQ. CDR3 protein: CASSTQDYTDTQYF. The CDR3 DNA sequence: TGTGCCAGCAGCACCCAAGACTACACAGATACGCAGTATTTT.

The rearrangement links TRBV5-4 to TRBJ1-1; maybe TRBD1 (6 bases). Trimming cost V 5 bases and J 4 bases, with 24 bases left between them. Looked up from germline, CDR1 is SGHNT and CDR2 is YYREEE (reference sequence). The CDR3 contains 17 residues. CDR3 residues: CASRSGGGGRQGTEAFF. In DNA form, the CDR3 reads TGTGCCAGCAGGTCTGGAGGGGGAGGGAGACAAGGCACTGAAGCTTTCTTT.

V gene TRBV3-1 (or the pseudogene TRBV3-2) combines with J gene TRBJ1-5, with unresolved D. V lost 1 base to trimming and J lost 7 bases, with 8 bases between them. CDR3 length: 13 amino acids. Germline assignment: CDR1 LGHDT and CDR2 YNNKEL (reference sequence). CDR3: CASSQGVRQPQHF. CDR3 DNA: TGTGCCAGCAGCCAAGGGGTCCGGCAGCCCCAGCATTTT.

This chain joins TRBV6-1 and TRBJ1-5; D unresolved. Trimming cost V 3 bases and J 6 bases, with 15 bases left between them. CDR1 is MNHNS and CDR2 is SASEGT in the germline V gene. The CDR3 is 15 amino acids. The CDR3, as DNA: TGTGCCAGCAGTGAGACCGCGGTTATAGCTCAGCCCCAGCATTTT. Amino acid sequence: CASSETAVIAQPQHF.

This sequence joins TRBV14 and TRBJ1-6; D is perhaps TRBD1 (5 bases). The CDR3 extends over 18 amino acids. CDR1 is SGHDN and CDR2 is FVKESK in the germline V gene. Trimming took 1 base from V and 1 from J, leaving 14 bases between them. CDR3 bases: TGTGCCAGCAGCCAAGGTCCGCCGGGGGGATCCTATAATTCACCCCTCCACTTT. As protein: CASSQGPPGGSYNSPLHF. The entire variable domain, with the rest obtained from reference TRBV14 and TRBJ1-6, is as follows: EAGVTQFPSHSVIEKGQTVTLRCDPISGHDNLYWYRRVMGKEIKFLLHFVKESKQDESGMPNNRFLAERTGGTYSTLKVQPAELEDSGVYFCASSQGPPGGSYNSPLHFGNGTRLTVT.

The V and J genes are TRBV6-5 and TRBJ2-3, with D possibly TRBD2 on 5 matching bases. Trimming removed 2 bases from V and 3 bases from J, with 9 bases in between. Germline loops: CDR1 MNHEY, CDR2 SVGAGI. CDR3 length: 14 residues. The CDR3: CASSYAPGTDTQYF. CDR3 nucleotides: TGTGCCAGCAGTTACGCGCCGGGGACAGATACGCAGTATTTT.

The chain joins TRBV5-1 to TRBJ1-1, with D tentatively TRBD1 (5 bases). The germline gives CDR1 SGHRS, CDR2 YFSETQ. CDR3 length equals 13 residues. Trimming took off 8 bases at V and 1 base at J, with 12 bases between the two ends. The DNA for the CDR3 is TGCGCCAGTACCTTAGGGGAGAACACTGAAGCTTTCTTT. This codes for CASTLGENTEAFF.

The CDR3 region is CASSIATGGYEQYF. CDR3 bases: TGTGCCAGTAGTATAGCCACAGGGGGCTACGAGCAGTACTTC. The rearrangement uses TRBV19 and TRBJ2-7; 8 positions match TRBD1. The CDR3 contains 14 residues. Trimming removed 1 base from V and 3 bases from J; junction bases left unmatched: 2. The germline gives CDR1 LNHDA, CDR2 SQIVND (reference sequence).

This rearrangement joins TRBV3-1 (or the pseudogene TRBV3-2) to TRBJ2-5; the D gene could be TRBD1 or TRBD2 (6 bases each). This CDR3 is 18 amino acids long. Trimming shortened V by 0 bases and J by 2 bases, and 19 bases separated the two germline ends. Per germline, CDR1 LGHDT and CDR2 YNNKEL (reference sequence). CDR3 protein: CASSQDVQGGGEQETQYF. Written as DNA, the CDR3 is TGTGCCAGCAGCCAAGATGTACAGGGAGGCGGGGAACAAGAGACCCAGTACTTC.

This clone was detected once. The chain carries TRBV5-5 and TRBJ1-2, with 8 bases that match TRBD1. Germline CDR1 reads SGHKS; CDR2 reads YYEKEE (reference sequence). CDR3 size: 13 residues. With 5 bases clipped from V and 5 bases from J, the junction kept 5 bases outside the gene matches. CDR3 in amino acids: CASSFDRGYGYTF. For the CDR3, the DNA is TGTGCCAGCAGTTTTGACAGGGGTTATGGCTACACCTTC.

The chain uses TRBV7-6 and TRBJ2-1, with TRBD2 as a possible D gene (5 bases). Germline lookup yields CDR1 SGHVS and CDR2 FNYEAQ. Deletions cut 4 bases from V and 3 bases from J, with 13 bases between. The CDR3 spans 15 residues. The CDR3 bases are TGTGCCAGCAGCTCCGTTGGAGGAGACTACAATGAGCAGTTCTTC. This codes for CASSSVGGDYNEQFF. The whole variable domain, filled in from reference TRBV7-6 and TRBJ2-1, reads GAGVSQSPRYKVTKRGQDVALRCDPISGHVSLYWYRQALGQGPEFLTYFNYEAQQDKSGLPNDRFSAERPEGSISTLTIQRTEQRDSAMYRCASSSVGGDYNEQFFGPGTRLTVL.

The V and J genes are TRBV19 and TRBJ2-1; 8 nucleotides align to TRBD2. The V gene end was trimmed by 4 bases and the J gene end by 10 bases; junction bases not matched to a gene: 6. This CDR3 is built from 13 residues. Germline CDR1 reads LNHDA; CDR2 reads SQIVND (reference sequence). The CDR3 loop reads CASSTGGTREQFF. In nucleotides, the CDR3 is TGTGCCAGTAGTACCGGGGGGACTAGAGAGCAGTTCTTC. The full variable domain, with the rest looked up from reference TRBV19 and TRBJ2-1, is DGGITQSPKYLFRKEGQNVTLSCEQNLNHDAMYWYRQDPGQGLRLIYYSQIVNDFQKGDIAEGYSVSREKKESFPLTVTSAQKNPTAFYLCASSTGGTREQFFGPGTRLTVL.

The V and J genes are TRBV6-5 and TRBJ2-5; the D gene is possibly TRBD2 (5 bases). From germline, CDR1 is MNHEY and CDR2 SVGAGI. There are 12 residues in the CDR3. The CDR3 DNA sequence: TGTCTTACTCGGGATCCCGAAGAGACCCAGTACTTC. Translated, it gives CLTRDPEETQYF.

This clone was detected only a few times. The CDR3 sequence: CASSQPGRGYGYTF. In DNA, the CDR3 is TGCGCCAGCAGCCAACCCGGGAGGGGTTATGGCTACACCTTC. The V and J genes are TRBV4-1 and TRBJ1-2; D may be TRBD1 (5 bases). Trimming stripped 2 bases from V and 5 bases from J, with 12 bases between. Germline V gene lookup returns CDR1 MGHRA and CDR2 YSYEKL. This CDR3 comprises 14 residues.

The chain recombines TRBV11-3 with TRBJ1-3; D is undetermined. The CDR3 contains 16 residues. Trimming removed 1 base from V and 2 bases from J, with 12 bases in between. CDR1 and CDR2 (germline): SGHNT, YENEEA. In DNA form, the CDR3 reads TGTGCCAGCAGCTTAGGCTGGGGAAGTCCTGGAAACACCATATATTTT. It is translated as CASSLGWGSPGNTIYF.

The chain combines TRBV29-1 with TRBJ1-1; weak D call: TRBD1 (6 bases). Trimming removed 5 bases at V and 1 base at J, with 11 bases between. Germline assignment: CDR1 SQVTM and CDR2 ANQGSEA. The CDR3 is 13 residues long. The CDR3 DNA is TGCAGCGTTAGCAAAGGGGGGAACACTGAAGCTTTCTTT. Protein product: CSVSKGGNTEAFF.

The chain carries TRBV15 and TRBJ2-7; D not resolved. The CDR3 totals 12 residues. The V end was cut by 0 bases, the J end by 12 bases, with 12 bases between. In germline, CDR1 is LNHNV, CDR2 YYDKDF (reference sequence). The CDR3 protein is CATSRDSQTRYF. CDR3 DNA sequence: TGTGCCACCAGCAGAGATTCCCAGACCCGGTACTTC.

This chain joins TRBV4-1 and TRBJ1-4, with unresolved D. Trimming shortened V by 1 base and J by 4 bases, and 10 bases separated the two germline ends. This CDR3 is 15 amino acids long. Per germline, CDR1 MGHRA and CDR2 YSYEKL. The CDR3, as DNA: TGCGCCAGCAGCCAAGTTGGACCTGGTAATGAAAAACTGTTTTTT. Its translation: CASSQVGPGNEKLFF.